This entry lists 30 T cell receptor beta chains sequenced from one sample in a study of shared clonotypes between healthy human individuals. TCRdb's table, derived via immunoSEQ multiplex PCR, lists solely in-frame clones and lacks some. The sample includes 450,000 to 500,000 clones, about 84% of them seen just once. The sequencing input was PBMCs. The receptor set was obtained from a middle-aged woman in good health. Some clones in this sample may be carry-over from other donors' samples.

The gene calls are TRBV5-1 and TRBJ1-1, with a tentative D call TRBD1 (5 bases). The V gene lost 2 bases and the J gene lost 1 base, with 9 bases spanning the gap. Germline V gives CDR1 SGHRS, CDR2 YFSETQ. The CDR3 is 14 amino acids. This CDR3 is CASSFGGRNTEAFF. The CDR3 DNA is TGCGCCAGCAGCTTTGGGGGTAGGAACACTGAAGCTTTCTTT.

For the CDR3, the DNA is TGTGCCAGTAGTATGGCGGGGATCACTGAAGCTTTCTTT. Translating gives CASSMAGITEAFF. This rearrangement joins TRBV19 to TRBJ1-1; no clear D gene. V dropped 3 bases and J dropped 4 bases, with 9 bases sitting between them. This CDR3 comprises 13 residues. Germline CDR1 is LNHDA and CDR2 is SQIVND (reference sequence).

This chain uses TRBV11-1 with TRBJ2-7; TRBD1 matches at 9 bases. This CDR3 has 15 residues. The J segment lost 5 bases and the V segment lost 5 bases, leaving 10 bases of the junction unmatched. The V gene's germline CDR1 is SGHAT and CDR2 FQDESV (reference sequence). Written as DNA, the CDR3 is TGTGCCAGCAGCCCGCGGACAGGGGATGTAGACGAGCAGTACTTC. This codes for CASSPRTGDVDEQYF.

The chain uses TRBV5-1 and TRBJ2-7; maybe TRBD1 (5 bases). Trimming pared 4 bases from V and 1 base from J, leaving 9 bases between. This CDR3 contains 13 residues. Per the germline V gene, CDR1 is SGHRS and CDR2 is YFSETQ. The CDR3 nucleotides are TGCGCCAGCAGCAGGACACTGTCCTACGAGCAGTACTTC. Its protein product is CASSRTLSYEQYF.

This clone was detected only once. In nucleotides, the CDR3 is TGCGCCAGCAGCCAAGTCCAGCGGCAGACTAGCAATCAGCCCCAGCATTTT. This codes for CASSQVQRQTSNQPQHF. This chain uses TRBV4-1 with TRBJ1-5; D ambiguous. Trimming left V 1 base short and J 0 bases short, with 13 bases between. CDR3 size: 17 residues. CDR1 MGHRA and CDR2 YSYEKL come from the germline V gene.

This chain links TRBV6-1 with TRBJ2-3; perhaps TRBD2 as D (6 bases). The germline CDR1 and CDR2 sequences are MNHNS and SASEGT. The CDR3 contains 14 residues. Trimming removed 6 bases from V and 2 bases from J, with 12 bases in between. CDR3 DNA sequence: TGTGCCAGCAGAGTCCGGGACTTCACAGATACGCAGTATTTT. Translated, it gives CASRVRDFTDTQYF.

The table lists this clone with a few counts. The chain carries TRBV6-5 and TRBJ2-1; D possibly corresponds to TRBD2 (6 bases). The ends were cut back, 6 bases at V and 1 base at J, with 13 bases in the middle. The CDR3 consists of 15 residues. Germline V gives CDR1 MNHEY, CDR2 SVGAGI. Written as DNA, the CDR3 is TGTGCCAGCAGATCCGGGACTCGATCCTACAATGAGCAGTTCTTC. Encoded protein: CASRSGTRSYNEQFF.

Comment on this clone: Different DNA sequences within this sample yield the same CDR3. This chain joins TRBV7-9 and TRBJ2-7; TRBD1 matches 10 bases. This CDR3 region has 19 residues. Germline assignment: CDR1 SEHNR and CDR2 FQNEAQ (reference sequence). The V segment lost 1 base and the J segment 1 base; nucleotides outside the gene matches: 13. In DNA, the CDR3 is TGTGCCAGCAGCTTAGAGGTGAGGACAGGGGGACTGGGGTCCTACGAGCAGTACTTC. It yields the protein CASSLEVRTGGLGSYEQYF.

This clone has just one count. CDR3 protein: CATSSLRSSYEQYF. CDR3 nucleotide sequence: TGTGCCACCAGCAGCCTTAGAAGCTCCTACGAGCAGTACTTC. This chain connects TRBV15 to TRBJ2-7; D is undetermined. This CDR3 spans 14 amino acids. CDR1 and CDR2 from the germline V gene are LNHNV and YYDKDF (reference sequence). Between the trimmed V and J ends, which lost 3 bases and 0 bases, there was a span of 9 bases.

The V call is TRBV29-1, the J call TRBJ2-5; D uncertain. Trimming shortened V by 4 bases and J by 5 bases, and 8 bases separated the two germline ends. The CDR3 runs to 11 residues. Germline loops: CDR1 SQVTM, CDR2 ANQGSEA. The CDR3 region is CSVASSETQYF. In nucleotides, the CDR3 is TGCAGCGTTGCCTCTTCGGAGACCCAGTACTTC.

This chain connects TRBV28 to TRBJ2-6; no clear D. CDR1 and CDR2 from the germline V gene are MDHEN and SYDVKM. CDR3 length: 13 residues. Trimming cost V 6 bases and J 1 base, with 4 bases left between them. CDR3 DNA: TGTGCCAGCAGGCCATCTGGGGCCAACGTCCTGACTTTC. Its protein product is CASRPSGANVLTF.

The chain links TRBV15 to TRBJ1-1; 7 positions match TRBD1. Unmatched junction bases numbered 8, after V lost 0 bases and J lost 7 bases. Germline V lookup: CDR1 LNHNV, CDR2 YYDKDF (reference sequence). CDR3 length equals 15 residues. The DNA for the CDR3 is TGTGCCACCAGCAGAGATCTGAGGACAGGTAATGAAGCTTTCTTT. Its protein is CATSRDLRTGNEAFF. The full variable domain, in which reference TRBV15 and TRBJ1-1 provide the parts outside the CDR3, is DAMVIQNPRYQVTQFGKPVTLSCSQTLNHNVMYWYQQKSSQAPKLLFHYYDKDFNNEADTPDNFQSRRPNTSFCFLDIRSPGLGDTAMYLCATSRDLRTGNEAFFGQGTRLTVV.

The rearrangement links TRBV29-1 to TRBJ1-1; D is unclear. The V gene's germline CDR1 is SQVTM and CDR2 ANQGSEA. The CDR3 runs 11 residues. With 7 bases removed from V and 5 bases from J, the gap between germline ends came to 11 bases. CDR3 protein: CSALAGTEAFF. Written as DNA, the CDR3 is TGCAGCGCCCTGGCTGGTACTGAAGCTTTCTTT.

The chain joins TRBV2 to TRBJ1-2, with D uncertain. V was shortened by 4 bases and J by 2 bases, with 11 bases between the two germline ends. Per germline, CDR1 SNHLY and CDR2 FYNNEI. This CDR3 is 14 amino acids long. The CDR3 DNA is TGTGCCAGCAGTGTGTCTAGGGTAAACTATGGCTACACCTTC. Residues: CASSVSRVNYGYTF.

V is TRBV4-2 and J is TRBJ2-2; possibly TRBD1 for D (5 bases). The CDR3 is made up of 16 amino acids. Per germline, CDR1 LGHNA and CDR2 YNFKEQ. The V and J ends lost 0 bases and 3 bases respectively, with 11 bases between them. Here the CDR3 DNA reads TGTGCCAGCAGCCAAGATAAAGGGGAATACACCGGGGAGCTGTTTTTT. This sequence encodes CASSQDKGEYTGELFF.

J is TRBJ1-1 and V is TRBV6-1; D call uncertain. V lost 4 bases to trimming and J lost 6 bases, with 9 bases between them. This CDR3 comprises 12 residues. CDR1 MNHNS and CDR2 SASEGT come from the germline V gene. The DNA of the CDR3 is TGTGCCAGCAGTGGGGTTTGGGCTGAAGCTTTCTTT. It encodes CASSGVWAEAFF.

CDR3 amino acids: CASSVGVGGSNTDTQYF. CDR3 DNA: TGTGCCAGCAGCGTAGGAGTGGGAGGCTCGAACACAGATACGCAGTATTTT. J is TRBJ2-3 and V is TRBV9; D possibly corresponds to TRBD2 (6 bases). This CDR3 contains 17 residues. Germline loops: CDR1 SGDLS, CDR2 YYNGEE. V was shortened by 0 bases and J by 2 bases, with 16 bases between the two germline ends.

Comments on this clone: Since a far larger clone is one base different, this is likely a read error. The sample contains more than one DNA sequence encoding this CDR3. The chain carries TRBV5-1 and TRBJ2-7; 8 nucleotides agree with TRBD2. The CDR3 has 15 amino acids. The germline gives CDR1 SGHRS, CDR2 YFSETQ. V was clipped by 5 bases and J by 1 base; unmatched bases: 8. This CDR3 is CASSTSGSRSYEQYF. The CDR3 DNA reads TGCGCCAGCAGTACCAGCGGGAGTAGATCCTACGAGCAGTACTTC.

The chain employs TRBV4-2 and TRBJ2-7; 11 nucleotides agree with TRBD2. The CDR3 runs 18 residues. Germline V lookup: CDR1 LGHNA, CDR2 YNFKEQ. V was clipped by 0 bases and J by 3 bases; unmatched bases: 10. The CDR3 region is CASSQDELAGELVYEQYF. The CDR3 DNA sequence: TGTGCCAGCAGCCAAGATGAACTAGCGGGAGAACTGGTCTACGAGCAGTACTTC.

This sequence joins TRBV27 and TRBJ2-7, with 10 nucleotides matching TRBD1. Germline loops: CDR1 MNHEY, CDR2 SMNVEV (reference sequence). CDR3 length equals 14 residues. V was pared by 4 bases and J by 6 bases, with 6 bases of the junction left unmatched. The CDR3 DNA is TGTGCCAGCAGTTCGGGACAGGGGAGTAGCGAGCAGTACTTC. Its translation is CASSSGQGSSEQYF.

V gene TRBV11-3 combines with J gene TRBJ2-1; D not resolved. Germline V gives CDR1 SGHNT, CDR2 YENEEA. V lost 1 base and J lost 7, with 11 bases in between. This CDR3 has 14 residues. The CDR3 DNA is TGTGCCAGCAGCTTAGGGGGTAGCTGGAATGAGCAGTTCTTC. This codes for CASSLGGSWNEQFF.

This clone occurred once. CDR3 loop: CASSQAPWGQGLREQYF. The CDR3 region has the DNA TGCGCCAGCAGCCAAGCCCCATGGGGACAGGGCCTACGAGAGCAGTACTTC. The rearrangement joins TRBV4-3 to TRBJ2-7; 9 bases fit TRBD1. V shed 1 base, J shed 7 bases, and the junction held 14 bases outside the gene matches. Germline V gene lookup returns CDR1 LGHNA and CDR2 YSLEER. The CDR3 is made up of 17 amino acids.

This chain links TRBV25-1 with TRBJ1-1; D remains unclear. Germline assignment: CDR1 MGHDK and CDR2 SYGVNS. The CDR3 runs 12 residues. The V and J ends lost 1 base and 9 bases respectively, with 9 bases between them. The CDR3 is CASSEFQGKAFF. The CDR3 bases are TGTGCCAGCAGTGAATTTCAAGGAAAAGCTTTCTTT.

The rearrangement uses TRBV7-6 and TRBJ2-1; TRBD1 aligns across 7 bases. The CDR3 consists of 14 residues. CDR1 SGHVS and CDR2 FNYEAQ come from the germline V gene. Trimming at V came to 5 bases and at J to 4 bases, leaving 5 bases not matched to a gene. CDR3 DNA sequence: TGTGCCAGCAGCCGACAGGGAGATTACAATGAGCAGTTCTTC. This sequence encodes CASSRQGDYNEQFF.

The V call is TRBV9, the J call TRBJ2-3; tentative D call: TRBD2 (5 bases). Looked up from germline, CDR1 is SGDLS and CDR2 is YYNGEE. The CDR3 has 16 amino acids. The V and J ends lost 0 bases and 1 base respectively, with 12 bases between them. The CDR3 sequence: CASSVVSGGGTDTQYF. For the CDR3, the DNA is TGTGCCAGCAGCGTAGTGTCCGGAGGCGGCACAGATACGCAGTATTTT.

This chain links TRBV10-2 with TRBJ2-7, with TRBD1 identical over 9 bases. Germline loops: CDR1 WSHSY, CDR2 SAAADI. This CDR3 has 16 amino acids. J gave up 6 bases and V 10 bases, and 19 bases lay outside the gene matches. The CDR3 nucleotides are TGCGCCACACATCCGCCGGGACAGGGAGTCTTTGGCGAGCAGTACTTC. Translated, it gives CATHPPGQGVFGEQYF.

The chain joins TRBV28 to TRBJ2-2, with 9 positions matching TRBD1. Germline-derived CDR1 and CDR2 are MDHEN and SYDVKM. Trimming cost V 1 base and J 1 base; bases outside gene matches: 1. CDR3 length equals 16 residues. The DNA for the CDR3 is TGTGCCAGCAGTTTATTGGGACAGGGGAACACCGGGGAGCTGTTTTTT. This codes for CASSLLGQGNTGELFF.

For the CDR3, the DNA is TGTGCCAGTAGCCATGGGGGTTCAAAAAACATTCAGTACTTC. Amino acid sequence: CASSHGGSKNIQYF. The rearrangement links TRBV19 to TRBJ2-4; D is perhaps TRBD1 or TRBD2 (5 bases each). V was pared by 6 bases and J by 4 bases, with 13 bases between. This CDR3 contains 14 residues. The germline V gene encodes CDR1 LNHDA and CDR2 SQIVND (reference sequence).

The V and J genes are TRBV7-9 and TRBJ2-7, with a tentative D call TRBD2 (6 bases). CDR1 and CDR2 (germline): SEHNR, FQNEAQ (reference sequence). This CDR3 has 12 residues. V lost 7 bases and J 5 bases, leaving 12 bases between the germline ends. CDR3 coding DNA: TGTGCCAGCAAGGCTCCGGGGGACGAGCAGTACTTC. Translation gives CASKAPGDEQYF.

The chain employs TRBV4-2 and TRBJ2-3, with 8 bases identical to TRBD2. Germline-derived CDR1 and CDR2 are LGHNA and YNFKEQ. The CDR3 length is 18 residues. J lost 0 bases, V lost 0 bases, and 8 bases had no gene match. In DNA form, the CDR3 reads TGTGCCAGCAGCCAAGATGGGCGGGAGGCCCTGAGCACAGATACGCAGTATTTT. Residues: CASSQDGREALSTDTQYF.